These 25 T cell receptor beta chains came from one sample sequenced in a study of blood T cell repertoires in COVID-19. Data came from immunoSEQ multiplex PCR; TCRdb stores just in-frame clones and leaves some out. This sample has 290,000 or so clones; around 90% occur once, and the top ten carry around 1.1%. The source material was PBMCs or T cells enriched from blood (not recorded which). These receptors were obtained from a woman in her 30s who had recovered from COVID-19.

The chain has TRBV10-3 and TRBJ1-5; D is unclear. The ends were cut back, 4 bases at V and 1 base at J, with 8 bases in the middle. The CDR3 extends over 14 amino acids. Germline V gene lookup returns CDR1 ENHRY and CDR2 SYGVKD. This CDR3 is CAISGEASNQPQHF. The CDR3 nucleotides read TGTGCCATCAGTGGGGAGGCAAGCAATCAGCCCCAGCATTTT.

J is TRBJ1-4 and V is TRBV3-1 (or the pseudogene TRBV3-2); maybe TRBD1 (5 bases). Trimming pared 4 bases from V and 4 bases from J, leaving 10 bases between. In germline, CDR1 is LGHDT, CDR2 YNNKEL (reference sequence). This CDR3 comprises 14 residues. The CDR3 DNA reads as TGTGCCAGCAGCCTAGGGGTTAGTAATGAAAAACTGTTTTTT. Its translation: CASSLGVSNEKLFF.

The gene calls are TRBV14 and TRBJ1-1; no reliable D call. The CDR3 covers 13 residues. V gave up 4 bases and J gave up 4 bases, with 10 bases separating them. CDR1 and CDR2 from the germline V gene are SGHDN and FVKESK. The CDR3: CASSPREGTEAFF. CDR3 bases: TGTGCCAGCAGCCCGAGGGAGGGCACTGAAGCTTTCTTT.

V usage is TRBV28 and J usage is TRBJ2-4, with 10 bases matching TRBD1. J was trimmed by 9 bases and V by 5 bases; bases with no gene match: 7. The germline gives CDR1 MDHEN, CDR2 SYDVKM. CDR3 length: 14 residues. CDR3 loop: CASSPGQGWVIQYF. The CDR3, as DNA: TGTGCCAGCAGTCCGGGACAGGGGTGGGTCATTCAGTACTTC.

The rearrangement links TRBV4-2 to TRBJ2-7; 9 nucleotides line up with TRBD2. V lost 4 bases to trimming and J lost 9 bases; unmatched junction nucleotides: 10. This CDR3 comprises 14 residues. Germline CDR1 and CDR2: LGHNA and YNFKEQ. This CDR3 is CASSPQREDGVQYF. CDR3 bases: TGTGCCAGCAGCCCCCAGCGGGAGGACGGTGTGCAGTACTTC.

This clone was seen only once. The chain has TRBV5-1 and TRBJ2-7; D possibly corresponds to TRBD1 (6 bases). CDR1 SGHRS and CDR2 YFSETQ come from the germline V gene. The V end was cut by 1 base, the J end by 7 bases, with 15 bases between. The CDR3 runs 14 residues. Here the CDR3 DNA reads TGCGCCAGCAGCTTGTCACAGGGATCGGGTGAGCAGTACTTC. It codes for CASSLSQGSGEQYF.

The chain joins TRBV7-9 to TRBJ1-4; maybe TRBD1 (6 bases). The CDR3 has 18 amino acids. Between the trimmed V and J ends, which lost 5 bases and 6 bases, there was a span of 25 bases. The germline V gene has CDR1 SEHNR and CDR2 FQNEAQ (reference sequence). The CDR3 here is CASSPGFGLAQGYEKLFF. CDR3 DNA sequence: TGTGCCAGCAGCCCTGGATTCGGCTTAGCCCAGGGGTATGAAAAACTGTTTTTT.

J is TRBJ1-3 and V is TRBV9; D possibly corresponds to TRBD1 (6 bases). V was pared by 2 bases and J by 2 bases, with 11 bases between. The V gene's germline CDR1 is SGDLS and CDR2 YYNGEE. CDR3 size: 15 residues. The CDR3 here is CASSVSGTTGNTIYF. CDR3 coding DNA: TGTGCCAGCAGCGTTTCTGGGACAACTGGAAACACCATATATTTT.

The CDR3, as DNA: TGTGCCAGCAGCGCCTCCGGGACAGGGAACTATGGCTACACCTTC. Translated, it gives CASSASGTGNYGYTF. The chain employs TRBV9 and TRBJ1-2, with 9 positions matching TRBD1. CDR3 length: 15 residues. After removal of 3 bases from V and 2 bases from J, the junction contained 5 bases not matched to a gene. Germline-derived CDR1 and CDR2 are SGDLS and YYNGEE.

J is TRBJ2-1 and V is TRBV5-4; no clear D gene. The ends were cut back, 0 bases at V and 8 bases at J, with 9 bases in the middle. This CDR3 has 13 residues. Per the germline V gene, CDR1 is SGHNT and CDR2 is YYREEE (reference sequence). This CDR3 reads CASSLEPAHEQFF. In nucleotides, the CDR3 is TGTGCCAGCAGCTTGGAGCCCGCCCATGAGCAGTTCTTC.

The chain has TRBV21-1 and TRBJ2-4; the table's D call, TRBD1, was not checked against the DNA. TRBV21-1 is designated a pseudogene. The CDR3 runs 13 residues. CDR3 region: CARTGISKNIQYF. DNA of the CDR3: TGTGCCAGGACAGGGATATCCAAAAACATTCAGTACTTC.

This sequence joins TRBV7-3 and TRBJ2-1, with TRBD2 identical over 12 bases. The CDR3 is made up of 15 amino acids. V trimming: 4 bases; J trimming: 4 bases; junction bases outside the gene matches: 2. Germline CDR1 and CDR2: SGHTA and FQGTGA. Here the CDR3 reads CASSSGLAGYNEQFF. As DNA, the CDR3 is TGTGCCAGCAGCTCCGGACTAGCGGGATACAATGAGCAGTTCTTC.

This chain uses TRBV6-5 with TRBJ2-7; 9 bases map to TRBD1. The CDR3 has 15 residues. Trimming at V came to 0 bases and at J to 3 bases, leaving 3 bases not matched to a gene. Per germline, CDR1 MNHEY and CDR2 SVGAGI. As DNA, the CDR3 is TGTGCCAGCAGTTACTCCCCGACAGGGGGCTACGAGCAGTACTTC. Protein product: CASSYSPTGGYEQYF.

This chain links TRBV28 with TRBJ1-5; D remains unclear. Trimming took off 7 bases at V and 1 base at J, with 8 bases between the two ends. The CDR3 totals 13 residues. CDR1 and CDR2 (germline): MDHEN, SYDVKM. CDR3 loop: CASKRLSNQPQHF. The DNA of the CDR3 is TGTGCCAGCAAGAGGCTAAGCAATCAGCCCCAGCATTTT.

The rearrangement links TRBV5-1 to TRBJ2-3, with TRBD2 matching 14 bases. The junction had 6 bases not matched to a gene; V was cut back by 2 bases and J by 4 bases. Germline V gene lookup returns CDR1 SGHRS and CDR2 YFSETQ. The CDR3 runs to 17 residues. The CDR3 here is CASSLTGLAGAADTQYF. The CDR3 DNA follows: TGCGCCAGCAGCTTAACGGGACTAGCGGGAGCGGCAGATACGCAGTATTTT.

The gene calls are TRBV27 and TRBJ2-7; 15 bases line up with TRBD2. Looked up from germline, CDR1 is MNHEY and CDR2 is SMNVEV (reference sequence). The V segment lost 4 bases and the J segment 0 bases; nucleotides outside the gene matches: 7. The CDR3 is 18 amino acids. In nucleotides, the CDR3 is TGTGCCAGCAGTTCCTTGGGACTAGCGGGAGGTCTCTCCTACGAGCAGTACTTC. Encoded protein: CASSSLGLAGGLSYEQYF.

V usage is TRBV20-1 and J usage is TRBJ2-3; TRBD1 might be the D (6 bases). The CDR3 extends over 11 amino acids. The V gene's germline CDR1 is DFQATT and CDR2 SNEGSKA (reference sequence). V was shortened by 7 bases and J by 9 bases, with 14 bases between the two germline ends. The CDR3 is CSGTGLGTQYF. The CDR3 bases are TGCAGTGGAACAGGGCTAGGGACGCAGTATTTT.

The chain has TRBV7-3 and TRBJ1-1; no clear D. The V gene's germline CDR1 is SGHTA and CDR2 FQGTGA. The CDR3 consists of 13 residues. Trimming took 0 bases from V and 6 from J, leaving 8 bases between them. The CDR3: CASSLTGRAEAFF. The CDR3, as DNA: TGTGCCAGCAGCTTAACGGGGAGGGCTGAAGCTTTCTTT.

The V gene is TRBV12-2, the J gene TRBJ2-1; the D call TRBD2 from the table was never checked on the DNA. TRBV12-2 is deemed a pseudogene. The length of the CDR3 is 16 residues. The CDR3 sequence is CASRPTPLAAYNEQFF. The CDR3 region has the DNA TGTGCAAGTCGCCCCACCCCACTGGCGGCCTACAATGAGCAGTTCTTC.

The V call is TRBV28, the J call TRBJ2-7; tentatively, D is TRBD1 (6 bases). Germline loops: CDR1 MDHEN, CDR2 SYDVKM. The CDR3 sequence is 15 residues long. Trimming left V 6 bases short and J 2 bases short, with 17 bases between. The CDR3 is CASSPPRDTAYEQYF. The CDR3, as DNA: TGTGCCAGCAGCCCACCTCGGGACACAGCCTACGAGCAGTACTTC.

The chain has TRBV27 and TRBJ2-7; possibly TRBD2 for D (5 bases). Germline V gene data show CDR1 as MNHEY and CDR2 as SMNVEV (reference sequence). Trimming shortened V by 5 bases and J by 7 bases, and 15 bases separated the two germline ends. The CDR3 length is 13 residues. Here the CDR3 DNA reads TGTGCCAGCAGTCCCATCCCTACTAGGGAGCAGTACTTC. Its protein product is CASSPIPTREQYF.

The chain carries TRBV6-2 or TRBV6-3 and TRBJ2-7; D unclear. The V gene lost 5 bases and the J gene lost 6 bases, with 17 bases spanning the gap. The CDR3 contains 14 residues. Germline CDR1 reads MNHEY; CDR2 reads SVGEGT. Here the CDR3 reads CASSTPLGVREQYF. In DNA, the CDR3 is TGTGCCAGCAGTACCCCCCTTGGAGTCCGCGAGCAGTACTTC.

The chain uses TRBV6-2 or TRBV6-3 and TRBJ2-1, with 9 positions matching TRBD2. Looked up from germline, CDR1 is MNHEY and CDR2 is SVGEGT. The CDR3 consists of 17 residues. The V and J ends lost 2 bases and 6 bases, in that order; junction bases with no gene match: 11. The CDR3 nucleotides are TGTGCCAGCAGTTACCTAGGAGGGCGGGAGGGCCTCAATGAGCAGTTCTTC. Translated: CASSYLGGREGLNEQFF.

The rearrangement links TRBV6-5 to TRBJ2-4; 10 nucleotides agree with TRBD1. After removal of 3 bases from V and 8 bases from J, the junction contained 4 bases not matched to a gene. Per the germline V gene, CDR1 is MNHEY and CDR2 is SVGAGI. The CDR3 sequence is 14 residues long. CDR3 loop: CASSYGQGGDIQYF. In DNA form, the CDR3 reads TGTGCCAGCAGTTATGGACAGGGGGGAGACATTCAGTACTTC.

The rearrangement uses TRBV28 and TRBJ1-1; possibly TRBD1 for D (5 bases). Per the germline V gene, CDR1 is MDHEN and CDR2 is SYDVKM. Trimming cost V 7 bases and J 10 bases, with 19 bases left between them. CDR3 length equals 13 residues. The CDR3 coding sequence is TGTGCCAGCACTAAACGCTCGGGGGAGGGAGCTTTCTTT. It encodes CASTKRSGEGAFF.